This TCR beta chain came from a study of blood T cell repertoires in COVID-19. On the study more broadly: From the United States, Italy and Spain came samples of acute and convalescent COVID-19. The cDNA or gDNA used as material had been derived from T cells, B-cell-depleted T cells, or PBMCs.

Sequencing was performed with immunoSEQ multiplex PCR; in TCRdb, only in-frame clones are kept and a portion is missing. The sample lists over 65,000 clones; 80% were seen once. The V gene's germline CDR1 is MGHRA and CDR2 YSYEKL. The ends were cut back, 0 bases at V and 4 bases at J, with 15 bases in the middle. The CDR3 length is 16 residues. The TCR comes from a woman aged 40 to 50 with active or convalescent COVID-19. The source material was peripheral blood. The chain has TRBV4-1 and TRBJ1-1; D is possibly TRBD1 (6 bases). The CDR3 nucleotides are TGCGCCAGCAGCCAAGATTCGGGGGGCTGGGGCACTGAAGCTTTCTTT. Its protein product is CASSQDSGGWGTEAFF.